Included here is one TCR beta chain sequence, with context. The target antigen is unknown. The sample comes from a study of T cells after yellow fever vaccination. Study results and limitations: Abundant clonotypes from the bulk population could get into FACS-sorted repertoires as contaminants. Post-booster samples contained most primary-vaccination clones (approximately 96% CD4, about 87% CD8). A weaker but faster secondary response was observed, peaking on day 5 versus 15.

CDR1 LGHNA and CDR2 YSLEER come from the germline V gene. Trimming at V came to 3 bases and at J to 12 bases, leaving 5 bases not matched to a gene. This CDR3 region has 15 residues. For TCR, cDNA came from 5'RACE template switching, which added a universal primer site and UMIs. Using its own MiXCR run on the 5' RACE reads, TCRdb lists one record per CDR3 protein. The sample holds roughly 500,000 distinct CDR3 sequences, about a fifth seen once. The TCR originated in a man aged 30 to 39 who received the YFV17D yellow fever vaccine. The specimen comprised PBMCs, sampled 15 days after the yellow fever booster vaccination. The chain uses TRBV4-3 and TRBJ2-1, with TRBD2 identical over 16 bases. The chain's CDR3 is CASSHSGTSGRGQFF. As DNA, the CDR3 is TGCGCCAGCAGCCATTCCGGGACTAGCGGGAGGGGGCAGTTCTTC.